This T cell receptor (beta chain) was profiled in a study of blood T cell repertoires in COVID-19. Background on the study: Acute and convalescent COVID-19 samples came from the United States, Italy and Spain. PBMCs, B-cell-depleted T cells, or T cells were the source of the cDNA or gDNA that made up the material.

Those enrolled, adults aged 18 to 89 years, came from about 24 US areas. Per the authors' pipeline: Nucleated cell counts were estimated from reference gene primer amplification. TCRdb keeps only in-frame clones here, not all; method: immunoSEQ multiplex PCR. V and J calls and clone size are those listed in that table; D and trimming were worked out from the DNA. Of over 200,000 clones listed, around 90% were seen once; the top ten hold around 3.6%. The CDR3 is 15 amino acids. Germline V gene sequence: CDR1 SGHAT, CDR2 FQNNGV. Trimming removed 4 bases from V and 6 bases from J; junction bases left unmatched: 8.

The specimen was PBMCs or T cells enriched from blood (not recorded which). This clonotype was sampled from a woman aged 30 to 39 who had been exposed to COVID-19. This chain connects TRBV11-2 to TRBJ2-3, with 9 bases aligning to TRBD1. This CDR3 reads CASSSYRGRGDTQYF. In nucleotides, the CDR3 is TGTGCCAGCAGCTCATACAGGGGGCGGGGGGATACGCAGTATTTT.